The 30 T cell receptor beta chains reported below all come from one sample, sequenced in a study of shared clonotypes between healthy human individuals. The table came from immunoSEQ multiplex PCR; TCRdb's copy has only in-frame clones and leaves some out. This sample has approximately 2.5 million clones, with around 94% found just once. Sequencing used naive CD4+ T cells sorted from blood. The sample's subset: CD45RA+ positively selected. Receptors were obtained from a man aged 18-30 years in good health.

This clone was found once. This chain links TRBV10-2 with TRBJ2-7; D uncertain. Germline CDR1 WSHSY, CDR2 SAAADI. The CDR3 length is 13 residues. Deletions cut 6 bases from V and 6 bases from J, with 15 bases between. CDR3 in amino acids: CASSGQALGEQYF. The CDR3, as DNA: TGCGCCAGCAGCGGCCAGGCGTTGGGCGAGCAGTACTTC.

In this sample, this clone turned up once. This chain joins TRBV9 and TRBJ1-1, with 11 bases that match TRBD1. Per the germline V gene, CDR1 is SGDLS and CDR2 is YYNGEE. The length of the CDR3 is 14 residues. The junction had 8 bases not matched to a gene; V was cut back by 3 bases and J by 10 bases. The CDR3 region is CASSDITGTGGAFF. Here the CDR3 DNA reads TGTGCCAGCAGCGACATAACCGGGACAGGGGGAGCTTTCTTT.

This clone was counted only a few times. The chain's CDR3 is CASSYNTGSYGYTF. The CDR3 DNA reads TGTGCCAGCAGTTACAACACAGGGTCCTATGGCTACACCTTC. The chain is built from TRBV6-6 and TRBJ1-2; D is perhaps TRBD1 (6 bases). This CDR3 has 14 residues. CDR1 MNHNY and CDR2 SVGAGI come from the germline V gene (reference sequence). V dropped 2 bases and J dropped 4 bases, with 11 bases sitting between them.

The rearrangement joins TRBV30 to TRBJ2-2; 9 nucleotides agree with TRBD1. V shed 3 bases, J shed 4 bases, and the junction held 6 bases outside the gene matches. The V gene's germline CDR1 is GTSNPN and CDR2 SVGIG (reference sequence). CDR3 length: 15 amino acids. In DNA form, the CDR3 reads TGTGCCTGGAGGAACAGGGGGCAAGGCACCGGGGAGCTGTTTTTT. Amino acids: CAWRNRGQGTGELFF.

V gene TRBV10-3 combines with J gene TRBJ2-1, with 7 bases lining up with TRBD2. Germline CDR1 reads ENHRY; CDR2 reads SYGVKD. V dropped 3 bases and J dropped 7; count of bases not matched to a gene: 6. The CDR3 spans 14 residues. The CDR3 protein is CAISDTGGQNEQFF. DNA for the CDR3: TGTGCCATCAGTGATACGGGAGGACAAAATGAGCAGTTCTTC.

CDR3: CASSSGHRTDTQYF. CDR3 sequence (DNA): TGTGCCAGTAGTTCGGGACATCGCACAGATACGCAGTATTTT. This chain joins TRBV19 and TRBJ2-3, with a possible D match to TRBD1 (6 bases). The CDR3 is made up of 14 amino acids. Trimming cost V 5 bases and J 1 base, with 10 bases left between them. CDR1 is LNHDA and CDR2 is SQIVND in the germline V gene (reference sequence).

This chain uses TRBV18 with TRBJ2-2; D unresolved. The germline CDR1 and CDR2 sequences are KGHSH and LQKENI. V gave up 6 bases and J gave up 6 bases, with 14 bases separating them. The CDR3 sequence is 14 residues long. The CDR3 sequence: CASSPNPGPGELFF. CDR3 nucleotides: TGTGCCAGCTCGCCAAACCCGGGCCCCGGGGAGCTGTTTTTT.

In its sample, this clone was seen once. This rearrangement joins TRBV5-1 to TRBJ2-7, with 11 bases that match TRBD2. Germline values: CDR1 SGHRS, CDR2 YFSETQ. The V segment lost 4 bases and the J segment 4 bases; nucleotides outside the gene matches: 7. CDR3 length equals 15 residues. CDR3 sequence reads: CASSKGTSGSYEQYF. In DNA form, the CDR3 reads TGCGCCAGCAGCAAAGGGACTAGCGGAAGTTACGAGCAGTACTTC.

The chain uses TRBV5-4 and TRBJ1-6; unclear D gene. V lost 0 bases and J lost 9, with 16 bases in between. Germline V gene lookup returns CDR1 SGHNT and CDR2 YYREEE (reference sequence). CDR3 length: 16 amino acids. CDR3 DNA sequence: TGTGCCAGCAGCTTGGATGGCCTTAGAACGGGTTCACCCCTCCACTTT. It specifies CASSLDGLRTGSPLHF.

A note on this clone: Other DNA sequences in this sample translate to the same CDR3. This chain uses TRBV30 with TRBJ2-7; D is unresolved. Between the trimmed V and J ends, which lost 1 base and 0 bases, there was a span of 4 bases. CDR3 length: 12 amino acids. Germline V gene sequence: CDR1 GTSNPN, CDR2 SVGIG (reference sequence). CDR3 nucleotide sequence: TGTGCCTGGAGTGCCAGCTCCTACGAGCAGTACTTC. It is translated as CAWSASSYEQYF.

The chain joins TRBV2 to TRBJ2-1; D gene uncertain. Germline V gives CDR1 SNHLY, CDR2 FYNNEI. Trimming removed 1 base from V and 12 bases from J, with 13 bases in between. This CDR3 is built from 13 residues. The CDR3 protein is CASSEERSLGQFF. As DNA, the CDR3 is TGTGCCAGCAGTGAAGAGAGGTCCCTGGGGCAGTTCTTC.

CDR3 sequence (DNA): TGTGCCAGCAGCCAAGATTTGGGGCGCGGGGGTGAAAAACTGTTTTTT. Translating gives CASSQDLGRGGEKLFF. The gene calls are TRBV4-2 and TRBJ1-4; maybe TRBD1 (5 bases). The V and J ends lost 0 bases and 7 bases respectively, with 15 bases between them. The CDR3 sequence is 16 residues long. Germline V gene data show CDR1 as LGHNA and CDR2 as YNFKEQ.

The rearrangement uses TRBV19 and TRBJ1-1, with 8 bases lining up with TRBD1. With 7 bases clipped from V and 2 bases from J, the junction kept 9 bases outside the gene matches. Looked up from germline, CDR1 is LNHDA and CDR2 is SQIVND (reference sequence). This CDR3 has 15 residues. In DNA, the CDR3 is TGTGCCAGTATCCTCCAGGGGGCTGGAAACACTGAAGCTTTCTTT. Its protein is CASILQGAGNTEAFF. The full variable domain, in which reference TRBV19 and TRBJ1-1 provide the parts outside the CDR3, is DGGITQSPKYLFRKEGQNVTLSCEQNLNHDAMYWYRQDPGQGLRLIYYSQIVNDFQKGDIAEGYSVSREKKESFPLTVTSAQKNPTAFYLCASILQGAGNTEAFFGQGTRLTVV.

The rearrangement joins TRBV5-1 to TRBJ1-1, with D unresolved. The germline gives CDR1 SGHRS, CDR2 YFSETQ. The CDR3 has 14 residues. Trimming took 7 bases from V and 1 from J, leaving 14 bases between them. This CDR3 is CASSDDSPNTEAFF. In nucleotides, the CDR3 is TGCGCCAGCTCCGATGACTCCCCGAACACTGAAGCTTTCTTT. The full variable domain, its missing parts supplied by reference TRBV5-1 and TRBJ1-1, is KAGVTQTPRYLIKTRGQQVTLSCSPISGHRSVSWYQQTPGQGLQFLFEYFSETQRNKGNFPGRFSGRQFSNSRSEMNVSTLELGDSALYLCASSDDSPNTEAFFGQGTRLTVV.

The V and J genes are TRBV7-8 and TRBJ2-2, with D unresolved. CDR1 is SGHVS and CDR2 is FQNEAQ in the germline V gene. V dropped 1 base and J dropped 6 bases, with 9 bases sitting between them. The CDR3 spans 14 residues. The CDR3 DNA follows: TGTGCCAGCAGCTTAGGAACGGCCCCCGGGGAGCTGTTTTTT. Its translation: CASSLGTAPGELFF.

A word on this clone: Other nucleotide sequences in the sample specify the same CDR3. V is TRBV18 and J is TRBJ2-5, with D maybe TRBD1 (5 bases). Trimming shortened V by 6 bases and J by 1 base, and 9 bases separated the two germline ends. The CDR3 length is 13 residues. Per the germline V gene, CDR1 is KGHSH and CDR2 is LQKENI. The chain's CDR3 is CASSQGSQETQYF. The CDR3 nucleotides are TGTGCCAGCTCGCAGGGATCCCAAGAGACCCAGTACTTC.

The chain combines TRBV30 with TRBJ2-7; D unresolved. V was trimmed by 0 bases and J by 10 bases, leaving 16 bases between them. The CDR3 is made up of 13 amino acids. Germline V gene lookup returns CDR1 GTSNPN and CDR2 SVGIG (reference sequence). The CDR3 loop is CAWSVRPGGFQYF. CDR3 sequence (DNA): TGTGCCTGGAGTGTGCGGCCCGGTGGATTCCAGTACTTC.

As regards this clone: Other DNA sequences from this sample encode an identical CDR3 as well. The V call is TRBV5-4, the J call TRBJ1-1; D might be TRBD1 (5 bases). CDR3 length: 15 residues. Germline values: CDR1 SGHNT, CDR2 YYREEE (reference sequence). With 0 bases removed from V and 0 bases from J, the gap between germline ends came to 9 bases. This CDR3 reads CASSLGGTLNTEAFF. The DNA of the CDR3 is TGTGCCAGCAGCTTGGGGGGCACTTTGAACACTGAAGCTTTCTTT.

The chain uses TRBV11-3 and TRBJ2-1; D is possibly TRBD2 (6 bases). The CDR3 extends over 15 amino acids. V lost 5 bases, J lost 6 bases, and 17 bases lay in between. Germline loops: CDR1 SGHNT, CDR2 YENEEA. The CDR3 DNA reads as TGTGCCAGCAGCCGGGGACGCATGGGGGGCAATGAGCAGTTCTTC. Protein product: CASSRGRMGGNEQFF.

This clone appeared once. The genes are TRBV6-1 and TRBJ2-5; tentatively, D is TRBD1 or TRBD2 (5 bases each). Looked up from germline, CDR1 is MNHNS and CDR2 is SASEGT. There are 12 residues in the CDR3. V gave up 1 base and J gave up 9 bases, with 9 bases separating them. DNA for the CDR3: TGTGCCAGCAGTGAAGTGGGGGTGGCCCAGTACTTC. Translation: CASSEVGVAQYF.

The CDR3 here is CASSQRQGANEKLFF. The CDR3 DNA sequence: TGTGCCAGCAGCCAACGACAGGGGGCAAATGAAAAACTGTTTTTT. The chain joins TRBV7-2 to TRBJ1-4; 10 positions match TRBD1. The CDR3 covers 15 residues. Germline V gene sequence: CDR1 SGHTA, CDR2 FQGNSA. V lost 5 bases to trimming and J lost 5 bases; unmatched junction nucleotides: 5.

V usage is TRBV11-2 and J usage is TRBJ2-1; no clear D gene. With 2 bases removed from V and 7 bases from J, the gap between germline ends came to 3 bases. The CDR3 loop spans 11 amino acids. Germline V gene lookup returns CDR1 SGHAT and CDR2 FQNNGV. The CDR3 loop reads CASSLINEQFF. For the CDR3, the DNA is TGTGCCAGCAGCTTAATAAATGAGCAGTTCTTC. The full variable domain, its missing parts supplied by reference TRBV11-2 and TRBJ2-1, is EAGVAQSPRYKIIEKRQSVAFWCNPISGHATLYWYQQILGQGPKLLIQFQNNGVVDDSQLPKDRFSAERLKGVDSTLKIQPAKLEDSAVYLCASSLINEQFFGPGTRLTVL.

This chain links TRBV12-5 with TRBJ2-1, with a weak D call TRBD1 (6 bases). V shed 3 bases and J shed 4 bases, with 13 bases lying between them. The CDR3 has 15 amino acids. In germline, CDR1 is LGHNT, CDR2 FRNRAP. The CDR3 sequence: CASGLGAGVYNEQFF. The CDR3 bases are TGTGCTAGTGGTTTAGGAGCAGGGGTGTACAATGAGCAGTTCTTC.

This chain connects TRBV5-6 to TRBJ2-3; D gene ambiguous. Germline V gene lookup returns CDR1 SGHDT and CDR2 YYEEEE. The CDR3 covers 14 residues. The V end was cut by 3 bases, the J end by 0 bases, with 8 bases between. This CDR3 is CASSYLSSTDTQYF. In DNA, the CDR3 is TGTGCCAGCAGCTATCTTTCTAGCACAGATACGCAGTATTTT.

The rearrangement joins TRBV7-2 to TRBJ2-4; possibly TRBD2 for D (6 bases). Germline values: CDR1 SGHTA, CDR2 FQGNSA. CDR3 length: 18 residues. V lost 1 base and J lost 1, with 17 bases in between. The CDR3 DNA reads as TGTGCCAGCAGCTTAGTGATGGCGGCCGGAGGGGCCAAAAACATTCAGTACTTC. It specifies CASSLVMAAGGAKNIQYF.

Points on this clone: Additional DNA sequences in this sample encode the identical CDR3. The J gene is TRBJ1-1, the V gene TRBV18; no firm D call. Germline V gene lookup returns CDR1 KGHSH and CDR2 LQKENI. Trimming left V 2 bases short and J 1 base short, with 8 bases between. CDR3 size: 14 residues. The CDR3 DNA is TGTGCCAGCTCACCAAGGGCGGAGAACACTGAAGCTTTCTTT. This encodes CASSPRAENTEAFF.

The chain carries TRBV6-1 and TRBJ1-1, with 8 bases lining up with TRBD1. The CDR3 sequence is 13 residues long. Germline CDR1 MNHNS, CDR2 SASEGT. Unmatched junction bases numbered 7, after V lost 8 bases and J lost 5 bases. This chain's CDR3 is CASPAQGETEAFF. CDR3 sequence (DNA): TGTGCCAGCCCCGCACAGGGGGAGACTGAAGCTTTCTTT.

The V gene is TRBV2, the J gene TRBJ2-1; 12 bases line up with TRBD2. The V and J ends lost 9 bases and 6 bases, in that order; junction bases with no gene match: 3. CDR1 is SNHLY, CDR2 FYNNEI, per germline. The CDR3 is made up of 13 amino acids. The CDR3 is CASGLAGINEQFF. The CDR3 coding sequence is TGTGCCAGTGGACTAGCGGGAATCAATGAGCAGTTCTTC.

V usage is TRBV5-5 and J usage is TRBJ1-2; D unresolved. Germline lookup yields CDR1 SGHKS and CDR2 YYEKEE (reference sequence). V shed 0 bases and J shed 5 bases, with 8 bases lying between them. The length of the CDR3 is 13 residues. The CDR3 DNA reads TGTGCCAGCAGCTTGGAGTCTCGATATGGCTACACCTTC. Amino acid sequence: CASSLESRYGYTF.

The table lists this clone with a count of one. The chain carries TRBV19 and TRBJ2-3; D perhaps matches TRBD1 (5 bases). Germline lookup yields CDR1 LNHDA and CDR2 SQIVND (reference sequence). V gave up 8 bases and J gave up 2 bases, with 17 bases separating them. CDR3 length equals 15 residues. The CDR3 protein is CASSPADIDTDTQYF. The CDR3 nucleotides are TGTGCCAGTTCCCCCGCGGACATTGACACAGATACGCAGTATTTT.